A single TCR beta chain is shown here with its context. TCRdb called the RACE reads again in MiXCR, with one record for every CDR3 protein. The table shows 250,000 or so distinct CDR3 sequences, with about 9% occurring only once. The data were taken from a study of human T cells and chemical hapten exposure. The CDR3 spans 16 residues. The V and J ends lost 6 bases and 6 bases, in that order; junction bases with no gene match: 13. Germline loops: CDR1 SGHKS, CDR2 YYEKEE (reference sequence). Time point of the sample: pre-sensitization, week 0. Treatment here: therapeutic diphenylcyclopropenone sensitization with weekly scalp DPC.

This chain links TRBV5-5 with TRBJ2-5, with TRBD1 matching over 11 bases. This sample comprised whole blood, obtained in connection with sensitization to the hapten diphenylcyclopropenone (DPC). The TCR comes from a woman aged 40 to 49 with alopecia areata. Some clones in this sample may be carry-over from other donors' samples. The CDR3 loop is CASTIFRGTGGKTQYF. As DNA, the CDR3 is TGTGCCAGCACCATCTTCCGGGGGACAGGGGGAAAGACCCAGTACTTC.